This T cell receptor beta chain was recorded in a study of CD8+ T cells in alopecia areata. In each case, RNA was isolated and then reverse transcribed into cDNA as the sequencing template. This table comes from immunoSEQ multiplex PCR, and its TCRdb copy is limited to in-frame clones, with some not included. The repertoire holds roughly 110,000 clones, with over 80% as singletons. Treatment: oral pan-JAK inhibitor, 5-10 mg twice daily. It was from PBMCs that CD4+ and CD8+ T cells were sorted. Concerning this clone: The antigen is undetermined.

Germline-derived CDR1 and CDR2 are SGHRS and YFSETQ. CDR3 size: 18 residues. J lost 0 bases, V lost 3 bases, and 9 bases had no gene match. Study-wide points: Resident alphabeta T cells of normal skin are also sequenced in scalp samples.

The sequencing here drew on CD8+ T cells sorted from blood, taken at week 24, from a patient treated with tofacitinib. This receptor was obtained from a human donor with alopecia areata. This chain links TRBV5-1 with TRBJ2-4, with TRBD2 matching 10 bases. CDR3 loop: CASSSTGLAELAKNIQYF. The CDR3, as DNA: TGCGCCAGCAGCTCTACTGGACTAGCGGAACTAGCCAAAAACATTCAGTACTTC.